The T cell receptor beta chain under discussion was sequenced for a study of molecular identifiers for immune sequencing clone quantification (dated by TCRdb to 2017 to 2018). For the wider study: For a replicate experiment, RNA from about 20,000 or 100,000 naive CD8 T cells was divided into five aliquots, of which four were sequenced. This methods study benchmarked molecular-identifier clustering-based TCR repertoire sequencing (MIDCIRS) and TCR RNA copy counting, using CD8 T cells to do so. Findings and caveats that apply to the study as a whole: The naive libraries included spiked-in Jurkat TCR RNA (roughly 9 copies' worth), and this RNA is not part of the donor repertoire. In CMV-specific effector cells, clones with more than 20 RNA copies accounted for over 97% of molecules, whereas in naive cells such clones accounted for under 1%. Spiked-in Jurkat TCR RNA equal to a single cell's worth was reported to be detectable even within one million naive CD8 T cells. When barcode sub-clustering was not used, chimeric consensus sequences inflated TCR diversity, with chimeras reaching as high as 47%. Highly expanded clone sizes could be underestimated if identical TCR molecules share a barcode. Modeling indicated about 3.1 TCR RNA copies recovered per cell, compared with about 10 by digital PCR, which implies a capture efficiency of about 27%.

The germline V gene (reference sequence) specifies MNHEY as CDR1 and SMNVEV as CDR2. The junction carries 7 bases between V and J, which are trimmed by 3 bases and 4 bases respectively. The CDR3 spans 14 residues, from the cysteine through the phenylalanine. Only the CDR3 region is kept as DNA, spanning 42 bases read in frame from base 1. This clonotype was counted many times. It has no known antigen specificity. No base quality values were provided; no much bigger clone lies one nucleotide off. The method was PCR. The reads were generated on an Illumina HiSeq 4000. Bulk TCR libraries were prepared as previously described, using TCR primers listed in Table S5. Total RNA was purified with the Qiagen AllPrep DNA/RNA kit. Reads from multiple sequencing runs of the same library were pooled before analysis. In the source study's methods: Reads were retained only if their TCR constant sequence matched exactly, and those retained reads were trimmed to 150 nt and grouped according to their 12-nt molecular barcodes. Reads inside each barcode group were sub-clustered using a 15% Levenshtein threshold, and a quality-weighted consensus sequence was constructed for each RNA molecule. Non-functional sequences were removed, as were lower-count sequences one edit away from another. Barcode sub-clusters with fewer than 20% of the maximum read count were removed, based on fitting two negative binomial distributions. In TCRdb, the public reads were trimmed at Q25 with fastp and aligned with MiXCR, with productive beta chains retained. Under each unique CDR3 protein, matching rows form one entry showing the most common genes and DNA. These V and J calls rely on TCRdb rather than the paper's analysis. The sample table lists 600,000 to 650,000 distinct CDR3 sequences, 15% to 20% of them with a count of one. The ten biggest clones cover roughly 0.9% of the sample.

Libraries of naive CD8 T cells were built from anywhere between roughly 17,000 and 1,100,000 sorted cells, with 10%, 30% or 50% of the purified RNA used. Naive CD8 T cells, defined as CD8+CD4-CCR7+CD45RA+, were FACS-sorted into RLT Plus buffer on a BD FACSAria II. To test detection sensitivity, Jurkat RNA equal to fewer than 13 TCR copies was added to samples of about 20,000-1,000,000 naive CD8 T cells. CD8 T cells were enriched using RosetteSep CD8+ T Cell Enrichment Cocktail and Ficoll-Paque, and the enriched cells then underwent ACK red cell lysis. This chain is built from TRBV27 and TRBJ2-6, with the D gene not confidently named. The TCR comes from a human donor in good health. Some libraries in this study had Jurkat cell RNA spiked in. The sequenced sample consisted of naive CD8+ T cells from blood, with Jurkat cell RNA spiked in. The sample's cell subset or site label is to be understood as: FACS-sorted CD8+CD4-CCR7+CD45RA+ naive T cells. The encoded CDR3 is CASSFSRGANVLTF. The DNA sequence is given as TGTGCCAGCAGTTTCTCTCGGGGGGCCAACGTCCTGACTTTC.